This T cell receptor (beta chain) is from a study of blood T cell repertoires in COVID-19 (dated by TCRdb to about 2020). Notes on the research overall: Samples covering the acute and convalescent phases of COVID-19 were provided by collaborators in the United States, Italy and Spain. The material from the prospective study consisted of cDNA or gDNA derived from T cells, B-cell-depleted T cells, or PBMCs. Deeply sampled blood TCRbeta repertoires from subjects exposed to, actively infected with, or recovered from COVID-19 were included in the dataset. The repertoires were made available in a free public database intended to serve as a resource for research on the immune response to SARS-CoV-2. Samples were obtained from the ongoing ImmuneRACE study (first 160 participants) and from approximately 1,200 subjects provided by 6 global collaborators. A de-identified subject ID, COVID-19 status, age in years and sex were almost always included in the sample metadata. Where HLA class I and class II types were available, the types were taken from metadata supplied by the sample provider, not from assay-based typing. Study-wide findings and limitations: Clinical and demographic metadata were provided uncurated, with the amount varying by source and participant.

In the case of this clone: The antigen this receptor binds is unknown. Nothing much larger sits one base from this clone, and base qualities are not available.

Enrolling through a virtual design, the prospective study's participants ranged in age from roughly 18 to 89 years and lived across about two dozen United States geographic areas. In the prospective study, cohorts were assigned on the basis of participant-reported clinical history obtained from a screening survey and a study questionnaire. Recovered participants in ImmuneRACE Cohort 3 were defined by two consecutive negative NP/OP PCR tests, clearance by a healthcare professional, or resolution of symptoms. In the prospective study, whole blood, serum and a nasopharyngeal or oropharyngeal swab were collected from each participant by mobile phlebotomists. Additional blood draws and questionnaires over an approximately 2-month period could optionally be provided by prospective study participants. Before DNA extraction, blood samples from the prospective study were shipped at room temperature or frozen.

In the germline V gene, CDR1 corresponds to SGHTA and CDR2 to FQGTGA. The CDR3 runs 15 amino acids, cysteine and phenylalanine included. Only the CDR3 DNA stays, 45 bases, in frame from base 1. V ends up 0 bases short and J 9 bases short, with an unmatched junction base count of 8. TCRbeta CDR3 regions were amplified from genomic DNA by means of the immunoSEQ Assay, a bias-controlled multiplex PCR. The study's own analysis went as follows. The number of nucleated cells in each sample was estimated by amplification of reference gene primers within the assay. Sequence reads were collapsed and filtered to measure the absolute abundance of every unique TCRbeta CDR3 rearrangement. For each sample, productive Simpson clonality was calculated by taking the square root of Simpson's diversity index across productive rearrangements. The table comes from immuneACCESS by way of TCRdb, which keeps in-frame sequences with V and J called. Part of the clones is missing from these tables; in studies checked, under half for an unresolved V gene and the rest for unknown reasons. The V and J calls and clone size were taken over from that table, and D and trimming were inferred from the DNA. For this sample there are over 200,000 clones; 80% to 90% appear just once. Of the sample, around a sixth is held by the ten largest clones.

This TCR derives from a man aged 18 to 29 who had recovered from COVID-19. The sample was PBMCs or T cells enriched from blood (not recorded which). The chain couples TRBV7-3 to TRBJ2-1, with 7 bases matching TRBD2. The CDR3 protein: CASSLTSGPPTEQFF. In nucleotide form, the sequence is TGTGCCAGCAGCTTAACTAGCGGGCCTCCTACTGAGCAGTTCTTC. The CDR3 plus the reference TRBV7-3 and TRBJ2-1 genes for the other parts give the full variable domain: GAGVSQTPSNKVTEKGKYVELRCDPISGHTALYWYRQSLGQGPEFLIYFQGTGAADDSGLPNDRFFAVRPEGSVSTLKIQRTERGDSAVYLCASSLTSGPPTEQFFGPGTRLTVL.